The 3 T cell receptor beta chains below come from one sample, sequenced in a study of beta chain features in type 1 diabetes. Isolated RNA was reverse transcribed in full, so expressed TCRB transcripts were sequenced. The table came from immunoSEQ multiplex PCR; TCRdb's copy has only in-frame clones and leaves some out. Of 430,000 or so clones listed, 9.5% to 12% are singletons. The sample was naive CD4+ T cells from blood. Every receptor here comes from a woman aged 18 to 35 in good health.

This clone was counted a few times. The DNA of the CDR3 is TGTGCCAGCAGTTTACCAGAATTTTTTTACAATGAGCAGTTCTTC. This sequence encodes CASSLPEFFYNEQFF. The rearrangement uses TRBV28 and TRBJ2-1; no clear D gene. Germline V lookup: CDR1 MDHEN, CDR2 SYDVKM. This CDR3 comprises 15 residues. V was trimmed by 2 bases and J by 4 bases, leaving 12 bases between them.

This clone showed up just a few times. The V gene is TRBV7-6, the J gene TRBJ2-7, with a possible D match to TRBD1 (5 bases). V was cut by 1 base and J by 4 bases, with 8 bases left in between. CDR1 and CDR2 from the germline V gene are SGHVS and FNYEAQ. The CDR3 consists of 13 residues. The CDR3 DNA reads as TGTGCCAGCAGCTTAGATTCAGGGTACGAGCAGTACTTC. This sequence encodes CASSLDSGYEQYF.

This chain links TRBV9 with TRBJ2-6, with 9 bases aligning to TRBD1. J gave up 4 bases and V 3 bases, and 5 bases lay outside the gene matches. The CDR3 covers 16 residues. The germline gives CDR1 SGDLS, CDR2 YYNGEE. The chain's CDR3 is CASSEQGAAGANVLTF. In DNA, the CDR3 is TGTGCCAGCAGCGAACAGGGGGCGGCCGGGGCCAACGTCCTGACTTTC.